What follows is one T cell receptor beta chain and its context. Its target is unknown. The CDR3 extends over 15 amino acids. J gave up 4 bases and V 2 bases, and 4 bases lay outside the gene matches. The V gene's germline CDR1 is MNHNY and CDR2 SVGAGI (reference sequence). The data stem from a study of long-term antiretroviral therapy in people with HIV. Study-wide results and limits: Controls exceeded HIV repertoires in CDR3 length range. Older ART regimens may have been in use when blood was drawn between the mid-2000s and the late 2010s.

Version v3.0 of the immunoSEQ assay was performed at survey level. Produced via immunoSEQ multiplex PCR; TCRdb's table is partial and in-frame only. The sample lists about 24,000 clones; 75% to 90% were seen once. Prior to DNA extraction, the samples held roughly 0.85-10 million cryopreserved PBMC. The sequence was obtained from a man between 50 and 59 years old with HIV. This material consisted of unsorted PBMCs, taken 0.4 years after starting antiretroviral therapy. The chain uses TRBV6-6 and TRBJ2-4; 8 nucleotides match TRBD1. The chain's CDR3 is CASSYPQGGKNIQYF. In DNA form, the CDR3 reads TGTGCCAGCAGTTACCCACAGGGGGGTAAAAACATTCAGTACTTC.